The 3 T cell receptor beta chains below all came from one sample that was sequenced in a study of graft-versus-host responses after intestinal transplantation. Profiled with immunoSEQ multiplex PCR; TCRdb holds only in-frame clones, not every one. The repertoire includes over 100,000 clones, 85% to 95% of them detected once, and around 1% sits in the top ten. For these TCRs, the target antigens are not known. The sequencing used unstimulated CD8+ T cells sorted from spleen or lymph node cells, collected before transplant. These receptors originate from a human donor who was the organ donor for an intestinal transplant.

The chain links TRBV6-1 to TRBJ2-7, with 12 bases identical to TRBD1. This CDR3 is 16 amino acids long. The V and J ends lost 4 bases and 4 bases, in that order; junction bases with no gene match: 8. Germline CDR1 MNHNS, CDR2 SASEGT. The CDR3 sequence is CASSGPGTGGAYEQYF. The CDR3 region has the DNA TGTGCCAGCAGTGGCCCCGGGACAGGGGGCGCTTACGAGCAGTACTTC.

The J gene is TRBJ2-1, the V gene TRBV30; D remains unclear. Germline CDR1 is GTSNPN and CDR2 is SVGIG (reference sequence). The CDR3 contains 15 residues. V dropped 2 bases and J dropped 3 bases, with 14 bases sitting between them. The CDR3 sequence: CAWSILISGYNEQFF. As DNA, the CDR3 is TGTGCCTGGAGTATCCTAATATCGGGCTACAATGAGCAGTTCTTC.

This chain joins TRBV27 and TRBJ2-1; D is ambiguous. Germline V gives CDR1 MNHEY, CDR2 SMNVEV (reference sequence). V lost 3 bases to trimming and J lost 6 bases, with 12 bases between them. The CDR3 length is 14 residues. The CDR3 nucleotides are TGTGCCAGCAGTTTTCTGCCCGTAGGCAATGAGCAGTTCTTC. Protein: CASSFLPVGNEQFF.